This T cell receptor beta chain originates from a study of long-term antiretroviral therapy in people with HIV. Overall study results and limits: Someone took the blood between about 2003 and 2018, maybe while older ART regimens were in use.

The run of the v3.0 immunoSEQ assay was at survey level. The sequencing target was about 40,000-50,000 T-cell genomes per sample. TCRdb keeps only in-frame clones here, not all; method: immunoSEQ multiplex PCR. The sample includes around 17,000 clones, roughly 96% seen only once; the top ten take just over 1.4%. Concerning this clone itself: Antigen: not known.

The length of the CDR3 is 13 residues. Trimming pared 5 bases from V and 3 bases from J, leaving 8 bases between. Looked up from germline, CDR1 is LGHNT and CDR2 is FRNRAP. The TCR was taken from a man aged 30 to 45 with HIV. The sequenced sample was unsorted PBMCs, obtained less than 13 years after starting antiretroviral therapy. The genes are TRBV12-5 and TRBJ1-5; D gene ambiguous. The CDR3 protein is CASGAGYNQPQHF. In nucleotides, the CDR3 is TGTGCTAGTGGTGCGGGGTACAATCAGCCCCAGCATTTT. The variable domain in full, completed from reference TRBV12-5 and TRBJ1-5, reads DARVTQTPRHKVTEMGQEVTMRCQPILGHNTVFWYRQTMMQGLELLAYFRNRAPLDDSGMPKDRFSAEMPDATLATLKIQPSEPRDSAVYFCASGAGYNQPQHFGDGTRLSIL.